The rows below give T cell receptor beta chains drawn from one sample of a study of shared clonotypes between healthy human individuals. Some clones are missing from TCRdb's copy, which holds only in-frame ones; the method was immunoSEQ multiplex PCR. The sample consists of 850,000 to 1,200,000 clones, roughly 75% of them appearing once. Specimen: memory CD4+ T cells sorted from blood. The receptors come from a man aged 18 to 29 in good health. Both conserved end residues are part of each CDR3. The D gene is left open where the match is weak. Clone size is stated in some rows and not others, as once, few, many or a class when expanded.

14	TRBD2	TRBV10-3	TRBJ2-5	NA	CAIGTSGFQETQYF
15	TRBD1	TRBV6-1	TRBJ1-3	NA	CASSEMDRGGYPIYF
14	TRBD1	TRBV15	TRBJ2-5	NA	CATSRVGGGGTQYF
16	NA	TRBV6-1	TRBJ2-2	NA	CASSANRVGNTGELFF
14	NA	TRBV21-1	TRBJ1-5	NA	CASSKGQGNQPQHF
13	NA	TRBV6-6	TRBJ1-2	NA	CASSPNSLGGYTF
15	NA	TRBV19	TRBJ1-5	many	CASRPLGLGNQPQHF
15	TRBD1	TRBV7-3	TRBJ2-2	NA	CASGPRTGITGELFF
14	TRBD1	TRBV7-8	TRBJ1-1	NA	CASSSRQGESGAFF
12	NA	TRBV11-2	TRBJ2-3	NA	CASSLTQNTQYF
14	TRBD1	TRBV5-6	NA	NA	CASTTGQGSYEQYF
13	NA	TRBV7-9	TRBJ1-2	NA	CASSFGGNYGYTF
13	NA	TRBV21-1	TRBJ1-3	few	CASSTASGNTIYF
14	NA	TRBV6-5	TRBJ2-5	once	CASSYSGFQETQYF
16	TRBD1	TRBV19	TRBJ2-5	NA	CASSRGTGSLQETQYF
15	TRBD1	TRBV19	TRBJ2-7	NA	CASSIDLGTVRKQYF
14	NA	TRBV7-7	TRBJ2-1	NA	CASAVGASYNEQFF
14	NA	TRBV19	TRBJ1-2	NA	CASNQGSSNYGYTF
15	TRBD2	TRBV2	TRBJ2-5	NA	CASSEPAGGQETQYF
14	NA	TRBV11-2	TRBJ2-5	NA	CASSLGLVGETQYF
15	NA	TRBV7-7	TRBJ2-1	NA	CASSLDGSSYNEQFF
14	NA	TRBV18	TRBJ1-1	NA	CASSPGGTNTEAFF
14	NA	TRBV6-5	TRBJ1-2	NA	CASSYRDVRDGYTF
14	NA	TRBV7-7	TRBJ2-5	NA	CASSPVGGRETQYF
22	TRBD2	TRBV6-1	TRBJ2-7	NA	CASSEVWVVERAGAPLPYEQYF
14	NA	TRBV7-9	TRBJ2-7	NA	CASSLSSSSYEQYF
14	NA	TRBV5-1	TRBJ2-5	NA	CASSLAGYMETQYF
15	NA	TRBV28	TRBJ1-5	NA	CASSLTGGAEQPQHF
13	TRBD1	TRBV7-3	TRBJ1-2	NA	CASSPTGGGGYTF
11	NA	TRBV20-1	TRBJ2-3	NA	CSAKDSVTQYF
15	NA	TRBV4-1	TRBJ2-7	NA	CASSLALGITYEQYF
12	NA	TRBV2	TRBJ2-1	NA	CASSGGDNEQFF
14	NA	TRBV2	TRBJ2-7	NA	CASTQRGASYEQYF
13	TRBD1	TRBV7-8	TRBJ1-1	NA	CASRGWENTEAFF
15	NA	TRBV5-1	TRBJ1-2	NA	CASSFGSGEGDGYTF
15	NA	TRBV30	TRBJ1-1	NA	CAWRQESGGNTEAFF
13	NA	TRBV7-9	TRBJ1-2	once	CASSENIVNGYTF